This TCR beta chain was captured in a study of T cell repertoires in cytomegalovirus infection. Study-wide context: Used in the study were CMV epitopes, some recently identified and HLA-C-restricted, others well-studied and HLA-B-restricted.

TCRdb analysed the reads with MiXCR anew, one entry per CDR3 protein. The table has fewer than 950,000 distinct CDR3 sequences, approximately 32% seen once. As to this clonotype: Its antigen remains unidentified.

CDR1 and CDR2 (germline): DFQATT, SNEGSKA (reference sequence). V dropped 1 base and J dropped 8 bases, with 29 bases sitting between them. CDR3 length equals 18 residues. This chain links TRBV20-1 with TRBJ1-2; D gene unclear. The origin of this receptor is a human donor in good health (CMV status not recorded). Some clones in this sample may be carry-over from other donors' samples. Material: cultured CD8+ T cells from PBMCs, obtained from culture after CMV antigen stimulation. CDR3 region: CSARVRGFFATGSGGYTF. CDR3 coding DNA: TGCAGTGCTAGAGTGCGAGGGTTTTTCGCCACCGGGTCCGGGGGCTACACCTTC.